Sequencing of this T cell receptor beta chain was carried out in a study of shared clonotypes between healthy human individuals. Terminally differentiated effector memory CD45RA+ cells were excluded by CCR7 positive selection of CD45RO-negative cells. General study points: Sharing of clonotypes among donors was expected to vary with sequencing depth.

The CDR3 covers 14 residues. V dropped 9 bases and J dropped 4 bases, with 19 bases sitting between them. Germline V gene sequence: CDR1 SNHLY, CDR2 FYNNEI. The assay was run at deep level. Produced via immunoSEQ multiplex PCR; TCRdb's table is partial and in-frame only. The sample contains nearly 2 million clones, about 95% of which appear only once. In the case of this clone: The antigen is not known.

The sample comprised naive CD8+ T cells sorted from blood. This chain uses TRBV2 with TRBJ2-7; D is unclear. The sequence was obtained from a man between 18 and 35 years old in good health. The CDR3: CARKGRSFLYEQYF. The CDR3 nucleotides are TGTGCCAGGAAAGGGCGAAGCTTCCTATACGAGCAGTACTTC.